The rows below give T cell receptor beta chains drawn from one sample of a study of T cells expressing NK-cell markers. TCRdb re-called the 5' RACE reads; one entry per CDR3 protein, DNA not given. The sample totals 350,000 to 400,000 distinct CDR3 sequences. Sequencing was carried out using blood T cells: a sorted CD56 or NKG2C T cell subset, CD4+ or CD8+ T cells, or bulk PBMC T cells (not recorded which). The receptors stem from a woman aged 45-60 years in good health. Both conserved end residues are part of each CDR3.

j_call: TRBJ2-1; v_call: TRBV25-1; cdr3_aa: CASAGTIGEQFF
j_call: TRBJ2-1; v_call: TRBV24-1; cdr3_aa: CATSTSLLTTEQFF
j_call: TRBJ2-3; v_call: TRBV15; cdr3_aa: CATSPLSRGHHSTDTQYF
j_call: TRBJ2-1; v_call: TRBV12-3/TRBV12-4; cdr3_aa: CASKETGGFEQFF
j_call: TRBJ2-7; v_call: TRBV3-1; cdr3_aa: CASTARGTYEQYF
j_call: TRBJ2-1; v_call: TRBV5-1; cdr3_aa: CASSGEVGEISYNEQFF
j_call: TRBJ2-1; v_call: TRBV18; cdr3_aa: CASSTGQGNEQFF
j_call: TRBJ2-3; v_call: TRBV5-1; cdr3_aa: CASSLRGSRGIADTQYF
j_call: TRBJ2-5; v_call: TRBV6-2/TRBV6-3; cdr3_aa: CASFSSRERETQYF
j_call: TRBJ1-5; v_call: TRBV3-1; cdr3_aa: CASSQNGQFNQPQHF
j_call: TRBJ1-2; v_call: TRBV20-1; cdr3_aa: CSARDVTGNYGYTF
j_call: TRBJ2-1; v_call: TRBV5-1; cdr3_aa: CASSFRTSTPLDEQFF
j_call: TRBJ2-1; v_call: TRBV11-3; cdr3_aa: CASSLGTGGPNEQFF
j_call: TRBJ1-5; v_call: TRBV7-9; cdr3_aa: CASSKTGGIEPQHF
j_call: TRBJ2-3; v_call: TRBV20-1; cdr3_aa: CSAKEQAGVPDTQYF
j_call: TRBJ2-1; v_call: TRBV10-3; cdr3_aa: CATASSNDEQFF